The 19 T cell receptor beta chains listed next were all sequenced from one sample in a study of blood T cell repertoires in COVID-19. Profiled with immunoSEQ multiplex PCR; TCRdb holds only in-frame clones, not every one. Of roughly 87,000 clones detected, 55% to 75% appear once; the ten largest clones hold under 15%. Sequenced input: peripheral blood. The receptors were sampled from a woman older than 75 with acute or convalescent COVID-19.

The CDR3 is CASSLGAGAGYEQYF. CDR3 nucleotides: TGCGCCAGCAGCTTGGGGGCGGGGGCCGGGTACGAGCAGTACTTC. The rearrangement uses TRBV5-1 and TRBJ2-7, with D possibly TRBD2 on 7 matching bases. The CDR3 covers 15 residues. Trimming shortened V by 0 bases and J by 4 bases, and 14 bases separated the two germline ends. Germline lookup yields CDR1 SGHRS and CDR2 YFSETQ.

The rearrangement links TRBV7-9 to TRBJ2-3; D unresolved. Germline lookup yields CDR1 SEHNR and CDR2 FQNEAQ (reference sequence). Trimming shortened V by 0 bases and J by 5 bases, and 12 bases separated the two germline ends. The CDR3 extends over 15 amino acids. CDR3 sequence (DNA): TGTGCCAGCAGCTTAGCATCCGTTACCGGAGATACGCAGTATTTT. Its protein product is CASSLASVTGDTQYF. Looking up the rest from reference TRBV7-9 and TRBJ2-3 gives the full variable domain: DTGVSQNPRHKITKRGQNVTFRCDPISEHNRLYWYRQTLGQGPEFLTYFQNEAQLEKSRLLSDRFSAERPKGSFSTLEIQRTEQGDSAMYLCASSLASVTGDTQYFGPGTRLTVL.

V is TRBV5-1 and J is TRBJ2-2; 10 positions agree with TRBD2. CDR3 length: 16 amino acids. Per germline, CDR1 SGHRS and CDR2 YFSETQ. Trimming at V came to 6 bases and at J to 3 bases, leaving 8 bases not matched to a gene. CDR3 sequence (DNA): TGCGCCAGCACAGCGGCAGCGGGGGGGCACACCGGGGAGCTGTTTTTT. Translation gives CASTAAAGGHTGELFF.

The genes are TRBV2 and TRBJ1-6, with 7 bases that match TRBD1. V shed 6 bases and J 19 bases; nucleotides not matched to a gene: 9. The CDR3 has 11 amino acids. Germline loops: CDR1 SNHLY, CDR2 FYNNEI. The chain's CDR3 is CASSEFRGPHF. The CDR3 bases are TGTGCCAGCAGCGAGTTTAGGGGGCCGCACTTT.

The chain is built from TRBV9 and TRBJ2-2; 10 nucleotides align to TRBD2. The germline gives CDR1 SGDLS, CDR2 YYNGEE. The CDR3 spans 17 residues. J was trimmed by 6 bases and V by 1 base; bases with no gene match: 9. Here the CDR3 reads CASSVPLAGDNPGELFF. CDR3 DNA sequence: TGTGCCAGCAGCGTACCCCTAGCGGGGGATAATCCCGGGGAGCTGTTTTTT.

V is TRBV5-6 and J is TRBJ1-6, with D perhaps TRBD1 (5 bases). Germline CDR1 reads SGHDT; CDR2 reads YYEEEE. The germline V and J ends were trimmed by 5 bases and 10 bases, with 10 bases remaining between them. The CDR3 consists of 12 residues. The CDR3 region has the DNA TGTGCCAGCAGTTTCAGGGTCTCACCCCTCCACTTT. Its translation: CASSFRVSPLHF. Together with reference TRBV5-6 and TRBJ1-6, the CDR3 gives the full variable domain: DAGVTQSPTHLIKTRGQQVTLRCSPKSGHDTVSWYQQALGQGPQFIFQYYEEEERQRGNFPDRFSGHQFPNYSSELNVNALLLGDSALYLCASSFRVSPLHFGNGTRLTVT.

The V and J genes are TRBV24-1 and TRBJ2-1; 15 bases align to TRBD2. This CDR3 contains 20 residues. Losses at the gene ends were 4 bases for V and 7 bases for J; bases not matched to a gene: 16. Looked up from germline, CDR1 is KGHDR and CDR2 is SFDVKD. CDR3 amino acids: CATSDRTSGGAQGRGNEQFF. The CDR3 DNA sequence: TGTGCCACCAGTGACCGGACTAGCGGGGGGGCACAGGGTAGGGGGAATGAGCAGTTCTTC.

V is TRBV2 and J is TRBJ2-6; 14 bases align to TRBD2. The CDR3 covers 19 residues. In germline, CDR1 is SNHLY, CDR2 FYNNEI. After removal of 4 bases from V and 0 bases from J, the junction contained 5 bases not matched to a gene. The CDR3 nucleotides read TGTGCCAGCAGTGGGACTAGCGGGGGGTTAAGCTCTGGGGCCAACGTCCTGACTTTC. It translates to CASSGTSGGLSSGANVLTF.

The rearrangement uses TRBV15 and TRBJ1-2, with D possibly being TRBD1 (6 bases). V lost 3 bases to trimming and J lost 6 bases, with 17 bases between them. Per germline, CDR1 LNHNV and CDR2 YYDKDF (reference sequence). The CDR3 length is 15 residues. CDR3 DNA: TGTGCCACCAGCAGGCGGGAGGGGGGGCTTGATGGCTACACCTTC. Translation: CATSRREGGLDGYTF.

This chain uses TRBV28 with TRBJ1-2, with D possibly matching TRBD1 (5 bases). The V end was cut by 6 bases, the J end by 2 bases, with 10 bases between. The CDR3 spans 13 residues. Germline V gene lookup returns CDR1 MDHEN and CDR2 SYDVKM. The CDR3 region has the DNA TGTGCCAGCAGGGGCAGGGAAAACTATGGCTACACCTTC. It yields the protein CASRGRENYGYTF.

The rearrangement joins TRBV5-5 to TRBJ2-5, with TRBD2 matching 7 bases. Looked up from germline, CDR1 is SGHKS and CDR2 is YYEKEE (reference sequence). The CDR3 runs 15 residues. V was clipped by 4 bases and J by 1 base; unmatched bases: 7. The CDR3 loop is CASSPGRIFQETQYF. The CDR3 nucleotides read TGTGCCAGCAGCCCCGGGAGGATCTTCCAAGAGACCCAGTACTTC. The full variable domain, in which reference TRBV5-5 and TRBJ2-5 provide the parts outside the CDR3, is DAGVTQSPTHLIKTRGQQVTLRCSPISGHKSVSWYQQVLGQGPQFIFQYYEKEERGRGNFPDRFSARQFPNYSSELNVNALLLGDSALYLCASSPGRIFQETQYFGPGTRLLVL.

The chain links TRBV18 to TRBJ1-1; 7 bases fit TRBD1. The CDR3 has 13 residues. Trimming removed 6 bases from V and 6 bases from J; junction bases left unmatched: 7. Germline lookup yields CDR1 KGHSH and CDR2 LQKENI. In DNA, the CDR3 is TGTGCCAGCTCGCCTGACAGGGCGGCTGAAGCTTTCTTT. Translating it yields CASSPDRAAEAFF.

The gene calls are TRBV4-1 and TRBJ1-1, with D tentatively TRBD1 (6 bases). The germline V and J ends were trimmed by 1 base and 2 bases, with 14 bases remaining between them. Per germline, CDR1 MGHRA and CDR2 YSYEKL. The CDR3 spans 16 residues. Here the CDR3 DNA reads TGCGCCAGCAGCCAAGGGAGGACAGCGGACAACACTGAAGCTTTCTTT. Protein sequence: CASSQGRTADNTEAFF.

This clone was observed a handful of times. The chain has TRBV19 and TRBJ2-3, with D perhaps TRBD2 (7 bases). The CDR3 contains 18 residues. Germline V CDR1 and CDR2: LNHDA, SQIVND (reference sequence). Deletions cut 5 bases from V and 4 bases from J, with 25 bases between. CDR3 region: CASSRPGGGGYFADTQYF. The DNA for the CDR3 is TGTGCCAGTAGTCGCCCCGGGGGCGGGGGATACTTTGCAGATACGCAGTATTTT.

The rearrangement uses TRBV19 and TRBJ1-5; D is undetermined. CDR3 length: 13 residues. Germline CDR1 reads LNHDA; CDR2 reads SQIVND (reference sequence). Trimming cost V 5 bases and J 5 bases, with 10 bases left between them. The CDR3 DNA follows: TGTGCCAGTAGTTTTAGGACTGATCAGCCCCAGCATTTT. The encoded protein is CASSFRTDQPQHF.

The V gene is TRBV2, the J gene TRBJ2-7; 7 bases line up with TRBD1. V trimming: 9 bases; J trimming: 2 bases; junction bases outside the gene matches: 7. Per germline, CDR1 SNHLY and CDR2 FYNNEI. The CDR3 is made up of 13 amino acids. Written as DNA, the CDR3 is TGTGCCAGTATACAGGGGCCCCCCTACGAGCAGTACTTC. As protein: CASIQGPPYEQYF.

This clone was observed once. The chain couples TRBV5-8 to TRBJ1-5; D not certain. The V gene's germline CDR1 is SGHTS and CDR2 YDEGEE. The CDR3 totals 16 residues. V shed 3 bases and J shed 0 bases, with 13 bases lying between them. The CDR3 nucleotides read TGTGCCAGCAGCTCCGGTACCATTTATAGCAATCAGCCCCAGCATTTT. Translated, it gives CASSSGTIYSNQPQHF.

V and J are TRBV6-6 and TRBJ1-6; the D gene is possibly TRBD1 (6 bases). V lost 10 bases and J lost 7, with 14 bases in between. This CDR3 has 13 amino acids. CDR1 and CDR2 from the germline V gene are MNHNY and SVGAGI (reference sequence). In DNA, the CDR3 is TGTGCCATCTCGGGACACCAGAATTCACCCCTCCACTTT. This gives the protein CAISGHQNSPLHF.

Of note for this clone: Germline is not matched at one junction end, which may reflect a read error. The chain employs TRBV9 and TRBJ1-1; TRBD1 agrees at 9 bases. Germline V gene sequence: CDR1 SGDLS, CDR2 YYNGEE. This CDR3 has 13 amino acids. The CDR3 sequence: CASSVEGDRATLF. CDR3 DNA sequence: TGTGCCAGCAGCGTAGAGGGGGACAGGGCAACCCTCTTT.